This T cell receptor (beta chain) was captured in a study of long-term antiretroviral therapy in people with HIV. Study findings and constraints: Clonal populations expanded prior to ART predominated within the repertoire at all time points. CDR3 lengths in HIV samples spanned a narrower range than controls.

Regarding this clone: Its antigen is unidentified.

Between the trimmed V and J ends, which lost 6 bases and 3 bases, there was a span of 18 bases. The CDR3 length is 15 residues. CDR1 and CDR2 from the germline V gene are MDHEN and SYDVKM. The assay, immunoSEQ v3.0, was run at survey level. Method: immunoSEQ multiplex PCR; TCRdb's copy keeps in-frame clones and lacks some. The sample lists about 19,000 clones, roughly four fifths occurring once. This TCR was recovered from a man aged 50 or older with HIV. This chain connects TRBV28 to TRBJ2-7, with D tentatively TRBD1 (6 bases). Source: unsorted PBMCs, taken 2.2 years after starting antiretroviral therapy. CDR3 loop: CASSRSQGGYYEQYF. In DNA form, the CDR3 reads TGTGCCAGCAGCCGCTCGCAAGGGGGATACTACGAGCAGTACTTC.